Below are 25 T cell receptor beta chains sequenced from a single sample in a study of blood T cell repertoires in COVID-19. Method: immunoSEQ multiplex PCR; TCRdb's copy keeps in-frame clones and lacks some. The repertoire includes about 220,000 clones, approximately 83% of them detected once, and about 1.3% sits in the top ten. The sequenced sample was PBMCs or T cells enriched from blood (not recorded which). The receptors were sampled from a woman aged 40-49 years with acute COVID-19.

This clone showed up just once. This chain connects TRBV7-9 to TRBJ2-5, with D perhaps matching TRBD1 (6 bases). Trimming shortened V by 5 bases and J by 0 bases, and 13 bases separated the two germline ends. Germline V CDR1 and CDR2: SEHNR, FQNEAQ (reference sequence). This CDR3 is built from 15 residues. CDR3 residues: CASSLRTGNQETQYF. CDR3 nucleotides: TGTGCCAGCAGCCTCAGAACAGGGAACCAAGAGACCCAGTACTTC.

V usage is TRBV6-5 and J usage is TRBJ1-1; possibly TRBD1 for D (5 bases). V lost 6 bases, J lost 0 bases, and 14 bases lay in between. In germline, CDR1 is MNHEY, CDR2 SVGAGI. The CDR3 length is 15 residues. The CDR3 nucleotides are TGTGCCAGCAGCTCTAGACAGTCTATGAACACTGAAGCTTTCTTT. Its translation is CASSSRQSMNTEAFF.

Only a few counts were recorded for this clone. The rearrangement links TRBV2 to TRBJ1-5, with 8 bases identical to TRBD1. Per germline, CDR1 SNHLY and CDR2 FYNNEI. The J segment lost 5 bases and the V segment lost 4 bases, leaving 4 bases of the junction unmatched. The CDR3 runs to 14 residues. CDR3 sequence reads: CASSGDRGHQPQHF. The CDR3 bases are TGTGCCAGCAGTGGAGACAGGGGACATCAGCCCCAGCATTTT.

V is TRBV2 and J is TRBJ1-2, with 8 nucleotides matching TRBD1. The CDR3 length is 15 residues. Germline V gene sequence: CDR1 SNHLY, CDR2 FYNNEI. Trimming at V came to 5 bases and at J to 8 bases, leaving 13 bases not matched to a gene. The CDR3: CASSKRLVQGGGYTF. In DNA form, the CDR3 reads TGTGCCAGCAGTAAACGGTTGGTACAGGGGGGAGGCTACACCTTC.

This clone was detected once. The chain has TRBV5-5 and TRBJ2-7, with D perhaps matching TRBD1 (6 bases). The CDR3 spans 14 residues. The V end was cut by 0 bases, the J end by 3 bases, with 10 bases between. The germline CDR1 and CDR2 sequences are SGHKS and YYEKEE (reference sequence). This CDR3 reads CASSLVRGNYEQYF. The CDR3 DNA is TGTGCCAGCAGCTTGGTCAGGGGAAACTACGAGCAGTACTTC.

The rearrangement links TRBV28 to TRBJ1-4; 7 nucleotides line up with TRBD1. The V segment lost 6 bases and the J segment 4 bases; nucleotides outside the gene matches: 2. The CDR3 runs 13 residues. Germline CDR1 and CDR2: MDHEN and SYDVKM. CDR3 sequence: CASSRDSNEKLFF. The CDR3 region has the DNA TGTGCCAGCAGCCGGGACAGTAATGAAAAACTGTTTTTT.

The chain uses TRBV5-5 and TRBJ1-1; D is unclear. The CDR3 extends over 13 amino acids. In germline, CDR1 is SGHKS, CDR2 YYEKEE (reference sequence). V was trimmed by 0 bases and J by 0 bases, leaving 3 bases between them. DNA of the CDR3: TGTGCCAGCAGCTTGGGGCTGAACACTGAAGCTTTCTTT. It yields the protein CASSLGLNTEAFF.

V is TRBV6-5 and J is TRBJ2-3, with D unclear. Per the germline V gene, CDR1 is MNHEY and CDR2 is SVGAGI. Trimming shortened V by 8 bases and J by 1 base, and 13 bases separated the two germline ends. The CDR3 contains 14 residues. In DNA, the CDR3 is TGTGCCAGCCCGAAAAACCTAGGCACAGATACGCAGTATTTT. Translating gives CASPKNLGTDTQYF.

The chain combines TRBV6-5 with TRBJ2-3; D is unresolved. Germline lookup yields CDR1 MNHEY and CDR2 SVGAGI. V shed 6 bases and J shed 0 bases, with 10 bases lying between them. The CDR3 spans 14 residues. CDR3 region: CASRSSPSTDTQYF. The CDR3 DNA is TGTGCCAGCAGGAGCTCTCCCAGCACAGATACGCAGTATTTT.

V and J are TRBV4-2 and TRBJ1-6, with 7 bases that match TRBD1. The CDR3 runs to 17 residues. Per the germline V gene, CDR1 is LGHNA and CDR2 is YNFKEQ. V trimming: 0 bases; J trimming: 10 bases; junction bases outside the gene matches: 12. CDR3 in amino acids: CASSQDLKGGASSPLHF. The CDR3 nucleotides read TGTGCCAGCAGCCAAGATTTGAAAGGGGGCGCTTCATCACCCCTCCACTTT.

V gene TRBV19 combines with J gene TRBJ1-5, with TRBD1 identical over 7 bases. Trimming removed 6 bases from V and 3 bases from J; junction bases left unmatched: 11. This CDR3 comprises 16 residues. Germline values: CDR1 LNHDA, CDR2 SQIVND (reference sequence). The CDR3 sequence is CASSGTGVGNNQPQHF. CDR3 bases: TGTGCCAGTAGCGGAACAGGGGTGGGGAACAATCAGCCCCAGCATTTT.

This chain links TRBV28 with TRBJ1-5; TRBD1 might be the D (6 bases). Germline V gene lookup returns CDR1 MDHEN and CDR2 SYDVKM. The CDR3 is 16 residues long. V shed 0 bases and J shed 3 bases, with 12 bases lying between them. The CDR3 loop reads CASSLWDRVFNQPQHF. In DNA, the CDR3 is TGTGCCAGCAGTTTATGGGACAGAGTGTTCAATCAGCCCCAGCATTTT.

The chain combines TRBV4-1 with TRBJ1-6, with TRBD1 matching over 7 bases. Germline V gene lookup returns CDR1 MGHRA and CDR2 YSYEKL. The CDR3 totals 16 residues. Trimming took 2 bases from V and 0 from J; bases not matched to a gene: 1. The CDR3 bases are TGCGCCAGCAGCCAACGACAGGGCTCCTATAATTCACCCCTCCACTTT. Encoded protein: CASSQRQGSYNSPLHF.

This clone appeared a few times. The genes are TRBV27 and TRBJ2-7; D is ambiguous. The CDR3 consists of 15 residues. Germline V gene data show CDR1 as MNHEY and CDR2 as SMNVEV (reference sequence). V lost 1 base to trimming and J lost 0 bases, with 10 bases between them. The CDR3 DNA reads TGTGCCAGCAGTTTATATCCACAGAGCTCCTACGAGCAGTACTTC. Amino acid sequence: CASSLYPQSSYEQYF.

This sequence joins TRBV14 and TRBJ2-7, with 9 positions matching TRBD2. The CDR3 runs to 17 residues. CDR1 is SGHDN, CDR2 FVKESK, per germline. Unmatched junction bases numbered 15, after V lost 4 bases and J lost 5 bases. The CDR3 loop reads CASSRSEGRRGGHEQYF. In DNA, the CDR3 is TGTGCCAGCAGCCGGTCGGAGGGTAGGCGGGGGGGCCACGAGCAGTACTTC.

This rearrangement joins TRBV7-2 to TRBJ1-5; 7 nucleotides align to TRBD1. Per the germline V gene, CDR1 is SGHTA and CDR2 is FQGNSA. The CDR3 runs to 15 residues. V lost 7 bases and J lost 2; bases outside the gene matches: 8. DNA of the CDR3: TGTGCCAGCACTGTAACCGGGACAGGCAATCAGCCCCAGCATTTT. This encodes CASTVTGTGNQPQHF.

As concerns this clone: At one boundary the junction diverges from the germline segment, which might be a read error. The rearrangement uses TRBV10-3 and TRBJ1-5, with no clear D. Germline V gene sequence: CDR1 ENHRY, CDR2 SYGVKD. The CDR3 consists of 13 residues. The CDR3 here is CAISVEDNQLQHF. The CDR3 DNA reads TGTGCCATCAGTGTAGAAGACAATCAGCTCCAGCATTTT.

The chain has TRBV6-5 and TRBJ2-1; TRBD2 is a possible D gene (5 bases). Germline V gene lookup returns CDR1 MNHEY and CDR2 SVGAGI. The CDR3 runs to 15 residues. Trimming removed 8 bases from V and 0 bases from J, with 14 bases in between. This CDR3 is CASEVNGGSYNEQFF. The CDR3 DNA is TGTGCCAGCGAGGTGAACGGAGGCTCCTACAATGAGCAGTTCTTC.

The gene calls are TRBV1 and TRBJ2-7; the DNA was not compared with TRBD1, the D call given in the table. TRBV1 is a recognized pseudogene. The CDR3 spans 17 residues. DNA for the CDR3: TGCACCAGCAGCCAACCGGGGACAGAGCCTCTCCACTACGAGCAGTACTTC. It is translated as CTSSQPGTEPLHYEQYF.

This chain uses TRBV7-3 with TRBJ2-1, with 7 bases lining up with TRBD2. The CDR3 extends over 18 amino acids. J was trimmed by 1 base and V by 2 bases; bases with no gene match: 11. Germline CDR1 SGHTA, CDR2 FQGTGA. Here the CDR3 reads CASSLVAGTQLSYNEQFF. Here the CDR3 DNA reads TGTGCCAGCAGCTTAGTAGCGGGCACTCAATTATCCTACAATGAGCAGTTCTTC.

This clone was found a few times. In DNA, the CDR3 is TGCGCCAGCAGCCAAGGATCGCGGGGGGTCATTGGTGGCTACACCTTC. Residues: CASSQGSRGVIGGYTF. The chain links TRBV4-1 to TRBJ1-2, with a weak D call TRBD1 (5 bases). Germline V gene data show CDR1 as MGHRA and CDR2 as YSYEKL. The CDR3 spans 16 residues. V dropped 1 base and J dropped 7 bases, with 19 bases sitting between them.

This chain connects TRBV6-5 to TRBJ2-2; 8 bases are a match to TRBD1. The CDR3 has 15 amino acids. V shed 0 bases, J shed 5 bases, and the junction held 2 bases outside the gene matches. Germline CDR1 MNHEY, CDR2 SVGAGI. CDR3 DNA sequence: TGTGCCAGCAGTTACTCGACAGGGGATACCGGGGAGCTGTTTTTT. Amino acids: CASSYSTGDTGELFF.

The chain uses TRBV6-2 or TRBV6-3 and TRBJ2-3; 8 bases match TRBD1. J lost 5 bases, V lost 2 bases, and 6 bases had no gene match. The CDR3 is 15 amino acids. Germline V gene data show CDR1 as MNHEY and CDR2 as SVGEGT. CDR3 DNA sequence: TGTGCCAGCAGTTACCCGGACAGGGCCGAAGATACGCAGTATTTT. This sequence encodes CASSYPDRAEDTQYF.

CDR3 DNA: TGCGCCAGCAGTCCTACACGGGGGTTTAACTATGGCTACACCTTC. Encoded protein: CASSPTRGFNYGYTF. The J gene is TRBJ1-2, the V gene TRBV4-3; perhaps TRBD1 as D (5 bases). The CDR3 runs to 15 residues. V dropped 6 bases and J dropped 1 base, with 15 bases sitting between them. The germline V gene encodes CDR1 LGHNA and CDR2 YSLEER.

The CDR3 is CASSQGDSNTEAFF. The CDR3 nucleotides read TGCGCCAGCAGCCAAGGGGACAGTAACACTGAAGCTTTCTTT. The chain combines TRBV4-1 with TRBJ1-1, with 7 bases lining up with TRBD1. This CDR3 comprises 14 residues. Unmatched junction bases numbered 1, after V lost 1 base and J lost 2 bases. The germline V gene encodes CDR1 MGHRA and CDR2 YSYEKL.